Each of the 4 T cell receptor beta chains below was sequenced from the same sample in a study of blood T cell repertoires in COVID-19. The assay was immunoSEQ multiplex PCR, and TCRdb's table has in-frame clones only and misses some. The sample has around 250,000 clones, around 83% seen once. The specimen was peripheral blood. Receptors were obtained from an older man with acute or convalescent COVID-19.

V and J are TRBV7-6 and TRBJ1-3, with D unclear. V gave up 4 bases and J gave up 4 bases, with 8 bases separating them. CDR3 length: 13 residues. CDR1 is SGHVS, CDR2 FNYEAQ, per germline. CDR3 bases: TGTGCCAGCAGCTATACTTCAGGAAACACCATATATTTT. Translating it yields CASSYTSGNTIYF. The whole variable domain, filled in from reference TRBV7-6 and TRBJ1-3, reads GAGVSQSPRYKVTKRGQDVALRCDPISGHVSLYWYRQALGQGPEFLTYFNYEAQQDKSGLPNDRFSAERPEGSISTLTIQRTEQRDSAMYRCASSYTSGNTIYFGEGSWLTVV.

The V and J genes are TRBV7-2 and TRBJ2-1; D is ambiguous. This CDR3 has 13 residues. Germline V gene sequence: CDR1 SGHTA, CDR2 FQGNSA. V lost 5 bases to trimming and J lost 9 bases, with 14 bases between them. The CDR3 region has the DNA TGTGCCAGCAGCCAGAGTGGGTGGAGTGAGCAGTTCTTC. Encoded protein: CASSQSGWSEQFF.

The DNA of the CDR3 is TGTGCCAGCAGTTTGGGGGGGGCAGCCAATCAGCCCCAGCATTTT. Its protein product is CASSLGGAANQPQHF. The chain has TRBV28 and TRBJ1-5; D might be TRBD1 (6 bases). CDR3 length equals 15 residues. CDR1 is MDHEN, CDR2 SYDVKM, per germline. V was pared by 3 bases and J by 3 bases, with 12 bases between.

A single count supports this clone. The rearrangement uses TRBV5-1 and TRBJ1-3; a possible D gene is TRBD1 (5 bases). The CDR3 is 16 amino acids. The germline CDR1 and CDR2 sequences are SGHRS and YFSETQ. Between the trimmed V and J ends, which lost 4 bases and 2 bases, there was a span of 16 bases. The CDR3 DNA sequence: TGCGCCAGCAGCGCCGGAGGGGCGCTTGCTGGAAACACCATATATTTT. Protein product: CASSAGGALAGNTIYF. Based on the CDR3 plus reference TRBV5-1 and TRBJ1-3, the full variable domain is KAGVTQTPRYLIKTRGQQVTLSCSPISGHRSVSWYQQTPGQGLQFLFEYFSETQRNKGNFPGRFSGRQFSNSRSEMNVSTLELGDSALYLCASSAGGALAGNTIYFGEGSWLTVV.